This T cell receptor (beta chain) derives from a study of shared clonotypes between healthy human individuals. Whole-study results and caveats: Rarefaction demonstrated incomplete sorted-subset sequencing despite large depth.

V was pared by 2 bases and J by 2 bases, with 9 bases between. The CDR3 loop spans 14 amino acids. Germline assignment: CDR1 SEHNR and CDR2 FQNEAQ (reference sequence). As for this clone: Its specificity is not known.

Clones were sequenced by immunoSEQ multiplex PCR, and TCRdb holds only the in-frame ones, with some missing. Among 2 million to 2.5 million clones listed, approximately 94% were seen once. The TCR originated in a man between 18 and 29 years old in good health. Some clones in this sample may be carry-over from other donors' samples. Source material: naive CD4+ T cells from PBMCs. Subset reported: CD45RA+ positively selected. V and J are TRBV7-9 and TRBJ2-5; a possible D gene is TRBD2 (6 bases). The CDR3 here is CASSLNGGQETQYF. CDR3 coding DNA: TGTGCCAGCAGCTTAAACGGGGGACAAGAGACCCAGTACTTC.